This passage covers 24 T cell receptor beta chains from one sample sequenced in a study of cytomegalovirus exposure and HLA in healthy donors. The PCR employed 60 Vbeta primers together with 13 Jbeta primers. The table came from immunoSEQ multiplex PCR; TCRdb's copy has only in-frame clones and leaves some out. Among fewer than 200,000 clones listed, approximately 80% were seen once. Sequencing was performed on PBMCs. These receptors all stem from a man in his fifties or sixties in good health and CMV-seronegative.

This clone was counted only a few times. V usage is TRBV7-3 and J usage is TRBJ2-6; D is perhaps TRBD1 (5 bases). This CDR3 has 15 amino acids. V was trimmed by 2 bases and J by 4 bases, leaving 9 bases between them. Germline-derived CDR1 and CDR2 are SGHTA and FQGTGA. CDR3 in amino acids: CASSLGATGANVLTF. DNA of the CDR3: TGTGCCAGCAGCTTAGGGGCGACAGGGGCCAACGTCCTGACTTTC.

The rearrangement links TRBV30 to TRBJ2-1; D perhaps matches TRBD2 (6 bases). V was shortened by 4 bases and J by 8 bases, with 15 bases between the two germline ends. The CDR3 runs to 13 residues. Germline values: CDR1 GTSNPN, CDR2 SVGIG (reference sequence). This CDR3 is CAWNLGLHYEQFF. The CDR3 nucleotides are TGTGCCTGGAACCTGGGACTTCATTATGAGCAGTTCTTC.

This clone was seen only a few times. The CDR3 sequence: CASSLGVPSSADTQYF. The DNA for the CDR3 is TGTGCCAGCAGCTTAGGAGTACCTAGTTCGGCAGATACGCAGTATTTT. This chain connects TRBV13 to TRBJ2-3; no clear D gene. V lost 0 bases to trimming and J lost 4 bases, with 14 bases between them. The CDR3 spans 16 residues. Germline V lookup: CDR1 PRHDT, CDR2 FYEKMQ (reference sequence).

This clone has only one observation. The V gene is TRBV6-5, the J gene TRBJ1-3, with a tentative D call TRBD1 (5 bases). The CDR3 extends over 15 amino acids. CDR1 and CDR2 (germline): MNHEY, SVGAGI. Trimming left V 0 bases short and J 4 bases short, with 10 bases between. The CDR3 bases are TGTGCCAGCAGTTACTCGGCAGGGATCGGAAACACCATATATTTT. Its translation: CASSYSAGIGNTIYF.

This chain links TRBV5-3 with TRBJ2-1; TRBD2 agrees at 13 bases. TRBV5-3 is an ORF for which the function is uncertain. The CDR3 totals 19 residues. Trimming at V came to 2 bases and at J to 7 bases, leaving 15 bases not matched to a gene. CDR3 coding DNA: TGTGCCAGAAGCTTCCCGGGTGGGATAACTAGCGGGAGGGCGAATGAGCAGTTCTTC. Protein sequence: CARSFPGGITSGRANEQFF.

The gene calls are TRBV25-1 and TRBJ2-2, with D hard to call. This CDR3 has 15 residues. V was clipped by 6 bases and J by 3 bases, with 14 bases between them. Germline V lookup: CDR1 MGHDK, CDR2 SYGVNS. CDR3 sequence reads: CASRPSRDYTGELFF. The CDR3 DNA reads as TGTGCCAGCAGGCCAAGTCGCGATTACACCGGGGAGCTGTTTTTT.

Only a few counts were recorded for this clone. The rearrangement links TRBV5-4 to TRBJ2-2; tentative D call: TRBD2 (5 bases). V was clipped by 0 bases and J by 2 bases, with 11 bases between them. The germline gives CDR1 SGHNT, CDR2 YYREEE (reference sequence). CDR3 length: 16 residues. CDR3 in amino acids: CASSLGLAVNTGELFF. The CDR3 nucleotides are TGTGCCAGCAGCTTGGGGCTAGCAGTAAACACCGGGGAGCTGTTTTTT.

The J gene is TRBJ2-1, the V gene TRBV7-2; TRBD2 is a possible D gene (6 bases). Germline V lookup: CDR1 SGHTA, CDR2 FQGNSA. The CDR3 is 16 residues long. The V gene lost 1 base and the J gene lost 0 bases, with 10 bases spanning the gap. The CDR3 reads CASSLVGGSSYNEQFF. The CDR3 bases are TGTGCCAGCAGCTTAGTAGGAGGGAGCTCCTACAATGAGCAGTTCTTC.

CDR3 DNA: TGTGCCAGTAGTATCGTTAGCGGGGGGAGCTCCTACAATGAGCAGTTCTTC. It translates to CASSIVSGGSSYNEQFF. The chain is built from TRBV19 and TRBJ2-1, with TRBD2 identical over 10 bases. CDR3 length equals 17 residues. Trimming at V came to 3 bases and at J to 0 bases, leaving 5 bases not matched to a gene. CDR1 is LNHDA and CDR2 is SQIVND in the germline V gene (reference sequence).

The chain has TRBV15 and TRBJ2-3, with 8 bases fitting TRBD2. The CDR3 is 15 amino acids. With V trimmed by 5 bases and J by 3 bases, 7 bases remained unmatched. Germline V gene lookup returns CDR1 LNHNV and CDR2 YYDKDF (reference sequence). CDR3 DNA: TGTGCCACCAGCGGGTTCGGCGGGGGGACAGATACGCAGTATTTT. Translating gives CATSGFGGGTDTQYF. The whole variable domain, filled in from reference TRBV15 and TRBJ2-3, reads DAMVIQNPRYQVTQFGKPVTLSCSQTLNHNVMYWYQQKSSQAPKLLFHYYDKDFNNEADTPDNFQSRRPNTSFCFLDIRSPGLGDTAMYLCATSGFGGGTDTQYFGPGTRLTVL.

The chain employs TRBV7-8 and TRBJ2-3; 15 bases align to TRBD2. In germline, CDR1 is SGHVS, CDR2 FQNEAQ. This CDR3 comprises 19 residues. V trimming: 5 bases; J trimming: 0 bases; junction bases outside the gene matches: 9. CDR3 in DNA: TGTGCCAGCAGCCGGACTAGCGGGGGGGCCGCCCTTAGCACAGATACGCAGTATTTT. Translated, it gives CASSRTSGGAALSTDTQYF. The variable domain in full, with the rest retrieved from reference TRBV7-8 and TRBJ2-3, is GAGVSQSPRYKVAKRGQDVALRCDPISGHVSLFWYQQALGQGPEFLTYFQNEAQLDKSGLPSDRFFAERPEGSVSTLKIQRTQQEDSAVYLCASSRTSGGAALSTDTQYFGPGTRLTVL.

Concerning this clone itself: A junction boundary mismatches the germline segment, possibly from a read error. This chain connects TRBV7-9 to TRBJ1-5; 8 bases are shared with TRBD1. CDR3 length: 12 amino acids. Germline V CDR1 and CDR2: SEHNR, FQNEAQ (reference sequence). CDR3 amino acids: CASTDREQPQNF. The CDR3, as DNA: TGTGCCAGCACGGACAGGGAACAGCCCCAGAATTTT.

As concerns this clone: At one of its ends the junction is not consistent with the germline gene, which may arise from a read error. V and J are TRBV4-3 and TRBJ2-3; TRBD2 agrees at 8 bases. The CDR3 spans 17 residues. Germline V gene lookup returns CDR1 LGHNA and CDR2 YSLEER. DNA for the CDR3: TGCGCCAGCAGCCTCGGCCCCCTAGCGGGTCAGACAGATACGCGGTATTTT. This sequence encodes CASSLGPLAGQTDTRYF.

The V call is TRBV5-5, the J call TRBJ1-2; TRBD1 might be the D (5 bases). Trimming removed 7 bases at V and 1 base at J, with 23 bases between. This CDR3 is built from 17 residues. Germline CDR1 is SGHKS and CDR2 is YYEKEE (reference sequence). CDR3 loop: CASLLGAGRDLNYGYTF. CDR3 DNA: TGTGCCAGCCTACTAGGGGCAGGGAGGGATCTTAACTATGGCTACACCTTC.

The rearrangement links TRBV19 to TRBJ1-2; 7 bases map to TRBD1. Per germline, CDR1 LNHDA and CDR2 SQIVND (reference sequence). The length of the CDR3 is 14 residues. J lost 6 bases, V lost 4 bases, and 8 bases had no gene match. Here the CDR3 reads CASSTQTGWDGYTF. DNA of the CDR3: TGTGCCAGTAGTACCCAGACAGGGTGGGATGGCTACACCTTC.

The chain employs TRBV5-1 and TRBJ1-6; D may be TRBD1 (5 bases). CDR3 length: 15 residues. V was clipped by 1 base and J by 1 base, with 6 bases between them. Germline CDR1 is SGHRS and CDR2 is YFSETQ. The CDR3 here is CASSLSGSYNSPLHF. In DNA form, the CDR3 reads TGCGCCAGCAGCTTGTCAGGGTCCTATAATTCACCCCTCCACTTT. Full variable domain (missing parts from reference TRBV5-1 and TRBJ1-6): KAGVTQTPRYLIKTRGQQVTLSCSPISGHRSVSWYQQTPGQGLQFLFEYFSETQRNKGNFPGRFSGRQFSNSRSEMNVSTLELGDSALYLCASSLSGSYNSPLHFGNGTRLTVT.

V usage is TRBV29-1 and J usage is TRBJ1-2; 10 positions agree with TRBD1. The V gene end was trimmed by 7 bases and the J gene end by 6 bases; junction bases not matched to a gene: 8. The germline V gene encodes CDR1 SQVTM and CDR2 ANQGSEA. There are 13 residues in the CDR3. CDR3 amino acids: CSALTGGEHGYTF. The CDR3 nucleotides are TGCAGCGCCCTGACAGGGGGCGAGCATGGCTACACCTTC.

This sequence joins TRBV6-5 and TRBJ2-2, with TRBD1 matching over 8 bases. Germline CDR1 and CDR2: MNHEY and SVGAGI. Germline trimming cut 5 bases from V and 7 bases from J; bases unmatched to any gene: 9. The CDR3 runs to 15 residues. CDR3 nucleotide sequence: TGTGCCAGCAGTCCTCCCCCAGGGGGCATCGGGGAGCTGTTTTTT. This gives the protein CASSPPPGGIGELFF.

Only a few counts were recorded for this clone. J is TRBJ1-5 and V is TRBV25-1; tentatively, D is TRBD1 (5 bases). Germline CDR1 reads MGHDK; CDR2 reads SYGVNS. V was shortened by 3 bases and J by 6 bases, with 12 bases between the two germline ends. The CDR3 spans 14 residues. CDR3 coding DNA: TGTGCCAGCAGTGACTGGGGGGGTATTCAGCCCCAGCATTTT. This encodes CASSDWGGIQPQHF.

This CDR3 reads CASSVAGGLWGNEQFF. DNA of the CDR3: TGTGCCAGCAGCGTGGCAGGAGGTCTTTGGGGCAATGAGCAGTTCTTC. The J gene is TRBJ2-1, the V gene TRBV9; D is perhaps TRBD2 (5 bases). Germline assignment: CDR1 SGDLS and CDR2 YYNGEE. The CDR3 is 16 residues long. Between the trimmed V and J ends, which lost 2 bases and 6 bases, there was a span of 18 bases. The complete variable domain, with remaining parts taken from reference TRBV9 and TRBJ2-1, reads DSGVTQTPKHLITATGQRVTLRCSPRSGDLSVYWYQQSLDQGLQFLIQYYNGEERAKGNILERFSAQQFPDLHSELNLSSLELGDSALYFCASSVAGGLWGNEQFFGPGTRLTVL.

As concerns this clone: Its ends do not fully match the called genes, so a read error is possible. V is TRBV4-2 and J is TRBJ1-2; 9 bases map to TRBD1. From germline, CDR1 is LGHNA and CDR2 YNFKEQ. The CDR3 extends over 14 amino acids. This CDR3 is CASSRTGDNYGYPF. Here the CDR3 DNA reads TGTGCCAGCAGTCGGACAGGGGATAACTATGGCTACCCCTTC.

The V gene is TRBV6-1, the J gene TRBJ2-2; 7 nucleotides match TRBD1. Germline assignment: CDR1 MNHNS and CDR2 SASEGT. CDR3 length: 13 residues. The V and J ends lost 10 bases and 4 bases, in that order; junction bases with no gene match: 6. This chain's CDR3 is CAMQGESTGELFF. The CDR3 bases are TGTGCCATGCAGGGGGAGAGCACCGGGGAGCTGTTTTTT.

CDR3 sequence reads: CASSEGGDGPRPQHF. Written as DNA, the CDR3 is TGTGCCAGCAGTGAAGGTGGAGACGGCCCTCGACCCCAGCATTTT. The V gene is TRBV6-1, the J gene TRBJ1-5; D is uncertain. The V gene lost 1 base and the J gene lost 10 bases, with 17 bases spanning the gap. The germline CDR1 and CDR2 sequences are MNHNS and SASEGT. There are 15 residues in the CDR3.

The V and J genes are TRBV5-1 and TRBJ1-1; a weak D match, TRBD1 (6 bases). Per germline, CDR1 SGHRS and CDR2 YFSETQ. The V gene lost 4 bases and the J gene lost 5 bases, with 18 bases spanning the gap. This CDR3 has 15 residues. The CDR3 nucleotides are TGCGCCAGCAGCCCGGGAGGGGGAGGGACTACTGAAGCTTTCTTT. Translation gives CASSPGGGGTTEAFF.